In its sample, the clone carrying this T cell receptor beta chain was seen once. What it binds is not known. In building TCR beta libraries, iRepertoire HTBI primers were used together with Arm-PCR of CDR3 regions. MiXCR, run by TCRdb on the multiplex PCR reads, gives a single entry per CDR3 protein. The table includes 530,000 or so distinct CDR3 sequences, roughly a sixth detected once. The data stem from a study of regulatory T cells in long-lasting Graves disease. Looking at the study overall: Antithyroid drug intake by newly diagnosed Graves' patients had lasted under 3 months. Findings and limits, study-wide: A greater number of public clonotypes (roughly 2,800) was shared by persistent patients than by new patients (approximately 910).

Time point given: newly diagnosed GD, antithyroid drugs for less than 3 months. Preparation of the TCR library used RNA extracted from PBMCs. V lost 0 bases and J lost 4, with 10 bases in between. This CDR3 spans 14 amino acids. CDR1 SGHRS and CDR2 YFSETQ come from the germline V gene. The same specimen was also included in a second study, on T cells in Graves' hyperthyroidism and ophthalmopathy. That investigation notes: In simple terms, a model built on 13 V-J features told ophthalmopathy apart from stable hyperthyroidism.

The rearrangement joins TRBV5-1 to TRBJ2-5, with D possibly matching TRBD2 (6 bases). This specimen consisted of peripheral blood mononuclear cells (PBMCs), obtained at new diagnosis, from a patient treated with antithyroid drugs. The receptor was isolated from a man younger than 35 with Graves disease. The CDR3 spells CASSLAGDSETQYF. The CDR3 DNA sequence: TGCGCCAGCAGCTTGGCCGGGGACTCAGAGACCCAGTACTTC.